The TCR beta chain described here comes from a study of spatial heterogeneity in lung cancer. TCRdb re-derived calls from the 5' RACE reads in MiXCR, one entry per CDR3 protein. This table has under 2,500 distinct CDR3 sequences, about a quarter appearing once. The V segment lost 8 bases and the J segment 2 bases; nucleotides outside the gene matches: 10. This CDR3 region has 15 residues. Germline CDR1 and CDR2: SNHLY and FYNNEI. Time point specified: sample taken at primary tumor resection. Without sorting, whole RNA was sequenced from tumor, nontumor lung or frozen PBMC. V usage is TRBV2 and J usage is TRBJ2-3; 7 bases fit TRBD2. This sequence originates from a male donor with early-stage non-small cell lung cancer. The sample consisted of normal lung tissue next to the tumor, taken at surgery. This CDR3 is CASQGPAGITDTQYF. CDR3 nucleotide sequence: TGTGCCAGCCAAGGCCCAGCGGGGATCACAGATACGCAGTATTTT.